What follows are 14 T cell receptor beta chains derived from one specimen sequenced in a study of T cell responses to AZD1222 COVID-19 vaccine. Libraries were prepared by immunoSEQ multiplex PCR; TCRdb keeps only in-frame clonotypes and omits some of them. The sample includes about 100,000 clones, over 75% seen only once; the top ten take under 4.5%. Sample: peripheral blood, taken on day 0 of MenACWY control vaccination. Source of these receptors: an adult in good health.

The J gene is TRBJ2-7, the V gene TRBV30; either TRBD1 or TRBD2 may fit D (5 bases each). The germline gives CDR1 GTSNPN, CDR2 SVGIG (reference sequence). The CDR3 has 14 amino acids. The V end lost 2 bases, the J end lost 2 bases, and 13 bases lay between the germline ends. The chain's CDR3 is CAWSPGTATYEQYF. The CDR3 DNA is TGTGCCTGGAGTCCAGGGACGGCGACCTACGAGCAGTACTTC.

The V call is TRBV7-3, the J call TRBJ2-5, with D perhaps TRBD2 (5 bases). This CDR3 has 14 residues. Per the germline V gene, CDR1 is SGHTA and CDR2 is FQGTGA. Trimming removed 6 bases at V and 1 base at J, with 12 bases between. The CDR3 is CASREAGPQETQYF. The CDR3 bases are TGTGCCAGCAGGGAGGCTGGACCCCAAGAGACCCAGTACTTC.

This chain joins TRBV5-1 and TRBJ1-3; D is unresolved. Trimming removed 4 bases from V and 0 bases from J, with 11 bases in between. This CDR3 contains 15 residues. CDR1 is SGHRS and CDR2 is YFSETQ in the germline V gene. The CDR3 coding sequence is TGCGCCAGCAGCCTCGACACCGTCTCTGGAAACACCATATATTTT. Protein product: CASSLDTVSGNTIYF.

The gene calls are TRBV21-1 and TRBJ1-1; TRBD1 is the table's D call and was not checked against the DNA. TRBV21-1 has pseudogene status. This CDR3 contains 13 residues. CDR3 loop: CASSKTGKTEAFF. CDR3 DNA: TGTGCCAGCAGCAAAACAGGGAAAACTGAAGCTTTCTTT.

The chain recombines TRBV30 with TRBJ1-2; D gene unclear. With 2 bases removed from V and 8 bases from J, the gap between germline ends came to 9 bases. The CDR3 loop spans 11 amino acids. CDR1 and CDR2 (germline): GTSNPN, SVGIG (reference sequence). The chain's CDR3 is CAWSPVGGYTF. As DNA, the CDR3 is TGTGCCTGGAGTCCGGTGGGCGGCTACACCTTC.

As for this clone: Other DNA sequences in the same sample also yield this CDR3. This chain joins TRBV7-9 and TRBJ1-1, with D possibly being TRBD1 (6 bases). The CDR3 totals 14 residues. V dropped 3 bases and J dropped 1 base, with 9 bases sitting between them. CDR1 is SEHNR, CDR2 FQNEAQ, per germline (reference sequence). CDR3 sequence reads: CASSLTGANTEAFF. The DNA for the CDR3 is TGTGCCAGCAGCTTGACAGGAGCGAACACTGAAGCTTTCTTT.

The chain couples TRBV6-5 to TRBJ2-7; 7 nucleotides match TRBD1. The CDR3 is 14 residues long. V lost 5 bases, J lost 4 bases, and 8 bases stayed unmatched. CDR1 is MNHEY and CDR2 is SVGAGI in the germline V gene. As DNA, the CDR3 is TGTGCCAGCAGTAGGGGGACAGATTTTTACGAGCAGTACTTC. This gives the protein CASSRGTDFYEQYF.

The chain employs TRBV28 and TRBJ1-4, with D perhaps TRBD1 (5 bases). This CDR3 comprises 13 residues. V was cut by 5 bases and J by 7 bases, with 11 bases left in between. CDR1 MDHEN and CDR2 SYDVKM come from the germline V gene. The CDR3 coding sequence is TGTGCCAGCAGTCCGGGGGAGGGTGAAAAACTGTTTTTT. Its translation: CASSPGEGEKLFF. The whole variable domain, filled in from reference TRBV28 and TRBJ1-4, reads DVKVTQSSRYLVKRTGEKVFLECVQDMDHENMFWYRQDPGLGLRLIYFSYDVKMKEKGDIPEGYSVSREKKERFSLILESASTNQTSMYLCASSPGEGEKLFFGSGTQLSVL.

The rearrangement links TRBV7-9 to TRBJ1-2; 8 positions match TRBD1. This CDR3 comprises 13 residues. Germline V lookup: CDR1 SEHNR, CDR2 FQNEAQ (reference sequence). V trimming: 3 bases; J trimming: 9 bases; junction bases outside the gene matches: 6. The CDR3, as DNA: TGTGCCAGCAGCTTCAGGACAGGGTTAAGCTACACCTTC. Protein: CASSFRTGLSYTF.

The chain has TRBV2 and TRBJ2-2; TRBD2 is a possible D gene (5 bases). Between the trimmed V and J ends, which lost 3 bases and 0 bases, there was a span of 5 bases. Looked up from germline, CDR1 is SNHLY and CDR2 is FYNNEI. The CDR3 runs 14 residues. In DNA form, the CDR3 reads TGTGCCAGCAGTGAGGGAGCGAACACCGGGGAGCTGTTTTTT. Its protein is CASSEGANTGELFF.

CDR3 sequence: CASSLHGDRGSETQYF. Here the CDR3 DNA reads TGTGCCAGCAGCTTACATGGGGACAGGGGATCTGAGACCCAGTACTTC. The chain couples TRBV7-2 to TRBJ2-5; 10 nucleotides align to TRBD1. CDR3 length: 16 amino acids. CDR1 and CDR2 from the germline V gene are SGHTA and FQGNSA. V lost 2 bases, J lost 5 bases, and 8 bases stayed unmatched.

The J gene is TRBJ2-1, the V gene TRBV27; tentatively, D is TRBD1 (5 bases). Germline CDR1 reads MNHEY; CDR2 reads SMNVEV (reference sequence). The CDR3 is 17 residues long. V was cut by 3 bases and J by 1 base, with 16 bases left in between. Here the CDR3 DNA reads TGTGCCAGCAGTTTCTCCCAGGGATTAGGGTCCTACAATGAGCAGTTCTTC. It translates to CASSFSQGLGSYNEQFF.

V gene TRBV18 combines with J gene TRBJ2-1; D ambiguous. The V end was cut by 6 bases, the J end by 2 bases, with 14 bases between. CDR3 size: 15 residues. Germline CDR1 is KGHSH and CDR2 is LQKENI. CDR3 region: CASSPWGFTYNEQFF. The CDR3 DNA is TGTGCCAGCTCTCCCTGGGGTTTTACCTACAATGAGCAGTTCTTC.

The V gene is TRBV5-1, the J gene TRBJ1-1, with TRBD1 matching over 7 bases. The V gene end was trimmed by 0 bases and the J gene end by 1 base; junction bases not matched to a gene: 0. Germline CDR1 reads SGHRS; CDR2 reads YFSETQ. This CDR3 region has 14 residues. The CDR3 region is CASSLGDRNTEAFF. CDR3 DNA sequence: TGCGCCAGCAGCTTGGGGGACAGGAACACTGAAGCTTTCTTT.